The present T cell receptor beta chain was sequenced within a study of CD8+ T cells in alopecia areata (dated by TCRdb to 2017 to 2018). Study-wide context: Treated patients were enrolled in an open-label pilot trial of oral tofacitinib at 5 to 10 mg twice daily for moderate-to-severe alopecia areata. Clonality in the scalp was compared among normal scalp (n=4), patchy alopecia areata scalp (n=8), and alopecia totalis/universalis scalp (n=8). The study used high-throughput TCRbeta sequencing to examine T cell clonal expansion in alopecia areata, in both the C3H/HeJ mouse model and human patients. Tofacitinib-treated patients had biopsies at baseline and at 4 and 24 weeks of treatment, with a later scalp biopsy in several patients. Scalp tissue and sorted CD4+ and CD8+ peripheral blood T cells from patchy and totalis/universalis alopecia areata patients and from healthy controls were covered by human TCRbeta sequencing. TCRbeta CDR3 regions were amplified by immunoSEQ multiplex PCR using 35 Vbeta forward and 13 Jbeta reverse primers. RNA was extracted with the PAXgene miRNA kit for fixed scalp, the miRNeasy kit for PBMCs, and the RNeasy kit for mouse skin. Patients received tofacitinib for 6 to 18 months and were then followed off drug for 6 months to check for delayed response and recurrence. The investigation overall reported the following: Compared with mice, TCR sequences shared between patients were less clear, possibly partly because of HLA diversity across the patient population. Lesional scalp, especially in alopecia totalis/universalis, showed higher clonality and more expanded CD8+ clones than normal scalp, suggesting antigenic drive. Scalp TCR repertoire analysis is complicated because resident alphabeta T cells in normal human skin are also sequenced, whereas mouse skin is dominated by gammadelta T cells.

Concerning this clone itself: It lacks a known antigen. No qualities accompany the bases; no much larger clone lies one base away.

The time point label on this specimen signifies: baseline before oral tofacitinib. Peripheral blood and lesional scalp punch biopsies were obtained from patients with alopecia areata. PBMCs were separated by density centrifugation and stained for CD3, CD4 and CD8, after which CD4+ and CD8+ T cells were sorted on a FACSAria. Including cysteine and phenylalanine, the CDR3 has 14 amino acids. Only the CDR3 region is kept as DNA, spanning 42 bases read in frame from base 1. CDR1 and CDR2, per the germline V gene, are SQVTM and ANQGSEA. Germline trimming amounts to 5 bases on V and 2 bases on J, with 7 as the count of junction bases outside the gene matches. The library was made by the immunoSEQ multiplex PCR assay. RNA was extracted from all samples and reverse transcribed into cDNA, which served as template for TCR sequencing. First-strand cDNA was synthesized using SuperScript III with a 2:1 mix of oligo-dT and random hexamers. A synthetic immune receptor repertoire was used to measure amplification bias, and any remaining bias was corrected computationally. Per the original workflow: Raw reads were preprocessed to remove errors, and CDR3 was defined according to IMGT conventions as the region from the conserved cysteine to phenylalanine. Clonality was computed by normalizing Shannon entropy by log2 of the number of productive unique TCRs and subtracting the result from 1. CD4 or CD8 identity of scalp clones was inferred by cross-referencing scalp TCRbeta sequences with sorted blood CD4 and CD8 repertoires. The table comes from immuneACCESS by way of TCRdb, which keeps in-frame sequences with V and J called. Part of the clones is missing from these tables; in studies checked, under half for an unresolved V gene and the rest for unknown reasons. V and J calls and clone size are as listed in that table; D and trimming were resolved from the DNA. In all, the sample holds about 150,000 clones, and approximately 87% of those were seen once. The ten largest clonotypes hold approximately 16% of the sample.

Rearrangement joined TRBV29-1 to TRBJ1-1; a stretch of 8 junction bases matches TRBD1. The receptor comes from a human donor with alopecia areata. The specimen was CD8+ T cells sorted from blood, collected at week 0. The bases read TGCAGCGTTACACAGGGGGTTGCTAACACTGAAGCTTTCTTT. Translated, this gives CSVTQGVANTEAFF.